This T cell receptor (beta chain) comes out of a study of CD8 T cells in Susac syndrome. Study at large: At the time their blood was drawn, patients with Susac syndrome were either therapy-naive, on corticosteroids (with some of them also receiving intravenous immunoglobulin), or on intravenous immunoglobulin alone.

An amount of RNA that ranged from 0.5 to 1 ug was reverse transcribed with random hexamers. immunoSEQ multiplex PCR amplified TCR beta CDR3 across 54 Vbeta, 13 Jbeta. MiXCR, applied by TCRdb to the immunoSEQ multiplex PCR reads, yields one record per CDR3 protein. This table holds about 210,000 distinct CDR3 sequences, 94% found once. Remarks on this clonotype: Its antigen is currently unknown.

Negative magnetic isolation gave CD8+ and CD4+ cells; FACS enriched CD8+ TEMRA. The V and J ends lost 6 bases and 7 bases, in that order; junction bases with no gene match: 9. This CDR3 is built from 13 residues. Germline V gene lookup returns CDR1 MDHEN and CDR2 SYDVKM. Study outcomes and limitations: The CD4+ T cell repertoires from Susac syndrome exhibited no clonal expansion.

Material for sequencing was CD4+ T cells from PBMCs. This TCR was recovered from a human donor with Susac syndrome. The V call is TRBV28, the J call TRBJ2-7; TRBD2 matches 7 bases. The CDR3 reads CASSPGRANEQYF. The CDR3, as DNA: TGTGCCAGCAGCCCGGGGAGGGCCAATGAGCAGTACTTC.